Listed here are 15 T cell receptor beta chains from one sample, sequenced in a study of blood T cell repertoires in COVID-19. Here immunoSEQ multiplex PCR was the method, and the copy in TCRdb shows in-frame clones only, minus some. The sample has 120,000 or so clones, approximately 74% seen once. The sequencing input was peripheral blood. All receptors derive from a man aged 55-75 years with acute or convalescent COVID-19.

This clone was seen once. In DNA form, the CDR3 reads TGTGCCAGCAGGAACCGAGGGGAGACCCAGTACTTC. Protein sequence: CASRNRGETQYF. The J gene is TRBJ2-5, the V gene TRBV28; TRBD2 is a possible D gene (5 bases). The CDR3 is made up of 12 amino acids. The V gene's germline CDR1 is MDHEN and CDR2 SYDVKM. V shed 6 bases and J shed 5 bases, with 10 bases lying between them.

This chain joins TRBV5-1 and TRBJ2-3; 7 bases agree with TRBD2. The V and J ends lost 0 bases and 4 bases, in that order; junction bases with no gene match: 8. CDR1 SGHRS and CDR2 YFSETQ come from the germline V gene. This CDR3 comprises 16 residues. CDR3 in DNA: TGCGCCAGCAGCTTGGGTGGGGGGGGATCCCCAGATACGCAGTATTTT. It encodes CASSLGGGGSPDTQYF.

The V call is TRBV12-3 or TRBV12-4, the J call TRBJ1-4, with D possibly matching TRBD1 (5 bases). V was cut by 2 bases and J by 10 bases, with 8 bases left in between. CDR3 length equals 12 residues. Written as DNA, the CDR3 is TGTGCCAGCAGTTTAAACGGGGGAAAACTGTTTTTT. It encodes CASSLNGGKLFF.

The V call is TRBV5-1, the J call TRBJ2-7, with D hard to call. Germline CDR1 is SGHRS and CDR2 is YFSETQ. The CDR3 covers 15 residues. Trimming left V 0 bases short and J 5 bases short, with 15 bases between. The CDR3 coding sequence is TGCGCCAGCAGCTTGGGCATTCAGGAAACGGACGAGCAGTACTTC. This encodes CASSLGIQETDEQYF.

This chain connects TRBV5-1 to TRBJ1-1; 8 bases fit TRBD1. The germline CDR1 and CDR2 sequences are SGHRS and YFSETQ. CDR3 length: 14 residues. The trim removed 4 bases at V and 5 bases at J, leaving 7 bases unmatched. The chain's CDR3 is CASSIGQGGTEAFF. In nucleotides, the CDR3 is TGCGCCAGCAGCATCGGACAGGGAGGTACTGAAGCTTTCTTT.

The chain recombines TRBV27 with TRBJ2-3; TRBD2 might be the D (6 bases). Germline CDR1 MNHEY, CDR2 SMNVEV (reference sequence). The CDR3 totals 16 residues. Trimming pared 0 bases from V and 0 bases from J, leaving 10 bases between. CDR3 DNA: TGTGCCAGCAGTTTATCGGGAGGACGGAGCACAGATACGCAGTATTTT. Its translation is CASSLSGGRSTDTQYF.

The J gene is TRBJ2-7, the V gene TRBV6-5, with 8 nucleotides matching TRBD1. J gave up 3 bases and V 4 bases, and 11 bases lay outside the gene matches. The CDR3 is 16 residues long. From germline, CDR1 is MNHEY and CDR2 SVGAGI. Written as DNA, the CDR3 is TGTGCCAGCAGTTCCGGCAGGGGGCCTCGGGGCTACGAGCAGTACTTC. This sequence encodes CASSSGRGPRGYEQYF.

The V and J genes are TRBV10-3 and TRBJ1-5; 7 bases agree with TRBD1. Germline assignment: CDR1 ENHRY and CDR2 SYGVKD. The CDR3 runs to 15 residues. J was trimmed by 1 base and V by 3 bases; bases with no gene match: 3. CDR3 DNA sequence: TGTGCCATCAGTGAAAGGGGGCAGAGCAATCAGCCCCAGCATTTT. Protein: CAISERGQSNQPQHF.

This chain uses TRBV5-1 with TRBJ2-3; 8 nucleotides match TRBD1. V dropped 5 bases and J dropped 3; count of bases not matched to a gene: 8. Germline V CDR1 and CDR2: SGHRS, YFSETQ. CDR3 length equals 15 residues. The CDR3 sequence is CASSSGGHETDTQYF. The CDR3 bases are TGCGCCAGCAGTTCAGGGGGCCACGAAACAGATACGCAGTATTTT.

The rearrangement uses TRBV5-1 and TRBJ1-2; perhaps TRBD1 as D (5 bases). This CDR3 is built from 14 residues. V lost 7 bases to trimming and J lost 6 bases, with 19 bases between them. Germline V gives CDR1 SGHRS, CDR2 YFSETQ. The CDR3 region is CASHGGQSTDGYTF. In nucleotides, the CDR3 is TGCGCCAGCCACGGGGGTCAGTCTACCGATGGCTACACCTTC.

In its sample, this clone was seen a few times. CDR3: CASSLPPTGYSNQPQHF. Here the CDR3 DNA reads TGTGCCAGCAGTTTACCCCCGACAGGGTATAGCAATCAGCCCCAGCATTTT. The V gene is TRBV28, the J gene TRBJ1-5; 7 positions agree with TRBD1. The CDR3 is 17 residues long. The V segment lost 2 bases and the J segment 0 bases; nucleotides outside the gene matches: 7. CDR1 and CDR2 from the germline V gene are MDHEN and SYDVKM.

Only a few counts were recorded for this clone. The V and J genes are TRBV5-6 and TRBJ2-5, with D possibly being TRBD1 (6 bases). The CDR3 is 16 residues long. The V gene lost 6 bases and the J gene lost 2 bases, with 20 bases spanning the gap. Germline V lookup: CDR1 SGHDT, CDR2 YYEEEE. The CDR3 loop is CASTLTARGRQETQYF. The CDR3, as DNA: TGTGCCAGCACCCTTACGGCCAGGGGACGTCAAGAGACCCAGTACTTC.

The gene calls are TRBV9 and TRBJ1-2; 8 bases line up with TRBD1. The length of the CDR3 is 15 residues. V trimming: 2 bases; J trimming: 5 bases; junction bases outside the gene matches: 8. Germline V gene sequence: CDR1 SGDLS, CDR2 YYNGEE. CDR3: CASSVGAGQGYGYTF. CDR3 DNA sequence: TGTGCCAGCAGCGTCGGGGCAGGACAGGGATATGGCTACACCTTC.

This chain connects TRBV30 to TRBJ1-5, with a weak D call TRBD1 (6 bases). CDR1 is GTSNPN, CDR2 SVGIG, per germline (reference sequence). Trimming cost V 0 bases and J 4 bases, with 13 bases left between them. The CDR3 length is 15 residues. The DNA of the CDR3 is TGTGCCTGGAGTGTATCGGGGGGGGCGAATCAGCCCCAGCATTTT. This encodes CAWSVSGGANQPQHF.

This CDR3 is CASSQGGGGGQPQHF. The CDR3 nucleotides read TGTGCCAGCAGCCAAGGAGGAGGGGGCGGGCAGCCCCAGCATTTT. The chain employs TRBV3-1 (or the pseudogene TRBV3-2) and TRBJ1-5; 7 positions match TRBD1. Germline V gives CDR1 LGHDT, CDR2 YNNKEL (reference sequence). Trimming removed 1 base from V and 7 bases from J; junction bases left unmatched: 7. CDR3 length: 15 residues.